Sequencing of this T cell receptor beta chain was carried out in a study of control samples from healthy donors and cancer patients. Using immunoSEQ multiplex PCR, the repertoire was profiled, and TCRdb retains in-frame clones only, with some absent. The sample contains about 26,000 clones, more than 75% of which appear only once. Germline V gives CDR1 WSHSY, CDR2 SAAADI. The CDR3 totals 14 residues. With V trimmed by 6 bases and J by 0 bases, 4 bases remained unmatched. This clone was seen only once. The sample consisted of PBMCs. The chain recombines TRBV10-2 with TRBJ2-7; 8 nucleotides match TRBD1. The TCR comes from a man aged 60 to 69 with colorectal cancer. The CDR3: CASREDRGSYEQYF. CDR3 coding DNA: TGCGCCAGCAGGGAAGACAGGGGCTCCTACGAGCAGTACTTC.